Shown below are 32 T cell receptor beta chains from a single sample sequenced in a study of cytomegalovirus exposure and HLA in healthy donors (dated by TCRdb to the late 2010s). Libraries were constructed by the immunoSEQ multiplex PCR assay. For the multiplex PCR, a mixture combining 60 forward primers for TCR Vbeta segments and 13 reverse primers for TCR Jbeta segments was used. Entries here come from immuneACCESS through TCRdb and include only in-frame sequences with V and J called. Some clones fail to appear in such tables; in the studies checked, an unresolved V gene covers under half of the shortfall, and the cause of the remainder is unknown. A total of some 180,000 clones appear in this sample, about 88% of them only once. The ten largest clones add up to over 0.2% of the sample. The sample was PBMCs. These receptors came from a girl younger than two in good health and CMV-seronegative.

This clone has more than one count but fewer than ten. V is TRBV6-6 and J is TRBJ1-4; 7 nucleotides line up with TRBD1. CDR1 and CDR2 from the germline V gene are MNHNY and SVGAGI (reference sequence). With V trimmed by 4 bases and J by 8 bases, 7 bases remained unmatched. The CDR3 length is 14 residues. The CDR3 sequence: CASSLRDSGEKLFF. Here the CDR3 DNA reads TGTGCCAGCAGTTTAAGGGACAGTGGGGAAAAACTGTTTTTT.

This clone appeared once. This chain joins TRBV2 and TRBJ1-1; D is undetermined. Trimming stripped 4 bases from V and 1 base from J, with 7 bases between. Germline CDR1 and CDR2: SNHLY and FYNNEI. The CDR3 has 13 residues. CDR3 nucleotides: TGTGCCAGCAGTGGCGGGGAGAACACTGAAGCTTTCTTT. It translates to CASSGGENTEAFF.

The rearrangement uses TRBV10-3 and TRBJ2-1; TRBD1 agrees at 7 bases. J was trimmed by 6 bases and V by 0 bases; bases with no gene match: 8. The CDR3 loop spans 16 amino acids. Germline CDR1 ENHRY, CDR2 SYGVKD. This CDR3 reads CAISESRDREANEQFF. CDR3 coding DNA: TGTGCCATCAGTGAGTCGAGAGACAGGGAAGCCAATGAGCAGTTCTTC.

The genes are TRBV7-2 and TRBJ2-7; 9 bases agree with TRBD2. The germline gives CDR1 SGHTA, CDR2 FQGNSA. Trimming took 3 bases from V and 2 from J; bases not matched to a gene: 8. There are 16 residues in the CDR3. The CDR3 nucleotides are TGTGCCAGCAGCTTGGGAACTAGCGGGTTCACCTACGAGCAGTACTTC. Protein product: CASSLGTSGFTYEQYF.

The chain recombines TRBV5-1 with TRBJ1-2; D may be TRBD1 (5 bases). This CDR3 spans 14 amino acids. V was clipped by 2 bases and J by 8 bases, with 16 bases between them. The germline gives CDR1 SGHRS, CDR2 YFSETQ. The CDR3 spells CASSLQADVSGYTF. Written as DNA, the CDR3 is TGCGCCAGCAGCTTACAGGCGGACGTCTCGGGCTACACCTTC.

The chain couples TRBV10-3 to TRBJ2-5; a weak D match, TRBD2 (7 bases). The CDR3 extends over 16 amino acids. CDR1 and CDR2 from the germline V gene are ENHRY and SYGVKD. V lost 9 bases, J lost 3 bases, and 23 bases lay in between. In DNA form, the CDR3 reads TGTGCCATTAAAGGACAGAGCAGGGAGGGAGAAGAGACCCAGTACTTC. Its translation is CAIKGQSREGEETQYF.

This rearrangement joins TRBV7-6 to TRBJ2-3, with D possibly matching TRBD2 (5 bases). Trimming removed 1 base from V and 5 bases from J, with 13 bases in between. The CDR3 covers 15 residues. Per the germline V gene, CDR1 is SGHVS and CDR2 is FNYEAQ. CDR3 amino acids: CASSLGLGSKDTQYF. The CDR3 DNA reads as TGTGCCAGCAGCTTAGGGTTGGGGAGTAAAGATACGCAGTATTTT.

The chain employs TRBV5-5 and TRBJ2-5, with 8 bases matching TRBD1. In germline, CDR1 is SGHKS, CDR2 YYEKEE (reference sequence). The CDR3 contains 13 residues. V dropped 5 bases and J dropped 4; count of bases not matched to a gene: 4. The CDR3 is CASSEQGGETQYF. The CDR3 nucleotides are TGTGCCAGCAGTGAACAGGGGGGAGAGACCCAGTACTTC. The whole variable domain, filled in from reference TRBV5-5 and TRBJ2-5, reads DAGVTQSPTHLIKTRGQQVTLRCSPISGHKSVSWYQQVLGQGPQFIFQYYEKEERGRGNFPDRFSARQFPNYSSELNVNALLLGDSALYLCASSEQGGETQYFGPGTRLLVL.

This clone appeared once. This rearrangement joins TRBV6-1 to TRBJ1-3; D may be TRBD1 (6 bases). The CDR3 has 15 residues. Trimming stripped 5 bases from V and 0 bases from J, with 11 bases between. Germline loops: CDR1 MNHNS, CDR2 SASEGT. CDR3 sequence reads: CASSFGQPSGNTIYF. The CDR3 DNA reads as TGTGCCAGCAGTTTCGGACAGCCCTCTGGAAACACCATATATTTT.

This rearrangement joins TRBV30 to TRBJ2-2; 11 positions agree with TRBD2. The CDR3 covers 14 residues. Germline values: CDR1 GTSNPN, CDR2 SVGIG (reference sequence). V shed 8 bases and J 2 bases; nucleotides not matched to a gene: 4. The DNA for the CDR3 is TGTGCCCGTACTAGCGGGAGAAACACCGGGGAGCTGTTTTTT. Encoded protein: CARTSGRNTGELFF.

The chain joins TRBV9 to TRBJ1-1, with no clear D. The V gene lost 4 bases and the J gene lost 3 bases, with 16 bases spanning the gap. Germline loops: CDR1 SGDLS, CDR2 YYNGEE. The length of the CDR3 is 15 residues. The CDR3 region is CASSPRDPGDTEAFF. CDR3 bases: TGTGCCAGCAGCCCTAGGGATCCCGGGGACACTGAAGCTTTCTTT.

J is TRBJ2-7 and V is TRBV5-1; D ambiguous. This CDR3 contains 15 residues. Deletions cut 0 bases from V and 5 bases from J, with 15 bases between. Germline-derived CDR1 and CDR2 are SGHRS and YFSETQ. CDR3 DNA sequence: TGCGCCAGCAGCTTGGCCCGACATTCGGCGAACGAGCAGTACTTC. It is translated as CASSLARHSANEQYF.

The rearrangement joins TRBV6-7 to TRBJ1-5; perhaps TRBD1 as D (6 bases). TRBV6-7 is an ORF, and what it does is uncertain. The CDR3 has 14 residues. The ends were cut back, 0 bases at V and 3 bases at J, with 6 bases in the middle. Here the CDR3 reads CASSYSGHNQPQHF. CDR3 DNA: TGTGCCAGCAGTTACTCGGGACACAATCAGCCCCAGCATTTT.

The J gene is TRBJ2-1, the V gene TRBV12-5; TRBD2 might be the D (6 bases). With 2 bases removed from V and 5 bases from J, the gap between germline ends came to 10 bases. Germline V gives CDR1 LGHNT, CDR2 FRNRAP. This CDR3 is 14 amino acids long. CDR3 amino acids: CASGLPTSNNEQFF. CDR3 in DNA: TGTGCTAGTGGTTTGCCCACTAGCAACAATGAGCAGTTCTTC.

This clone was counted once. The chain joins TRBV6-5 to TRBJ1-1, with D perhaps matching TRBD1 (6 bases). The CDR3 has 14 residues. Trimming shortened V by 3 bases and J by 9 bases, and 17 bases separated the two germline ends. Germline assignment: CDR1 MNHEY and CDR2 SVGAGI. CDR3 residues: CASSYTFSDSKAFF. CDR3 nucleotide sequence: TGTGCCAGCAGTTATACATTTTCGGACAGTAAAGCTTTCTTT.

This clone showed up just once. The genes are TRBV11-1 and TRBJ2-7, with TRBD1 matching over 7 bases. V trimming: 3 bases; J trimming: 2 bases; junction bases outside the gene matches: 4. The CDR3 consists of 14 residues. Germline CDR1 reads SGHAT; CDR2 reads FQDESV (reference sequence). The CDR3 DNA reads as TGTGCCAGCAGCTTTTCCGGACAGGCCTACGAGCAGTACTTC. It encodes CASSFSGQAYEQYF.

The CDR3 DNA reads as TGTGCCAGCAGTGTCGGACTAGCGGGACCAAAAGAGACCCAGTACTTC. Its protein is CASSVGLAGPKETQYF. The chain joins TRBV2 to TRBJ2-5; 12 bases agree with TRBD2. Trimming removed 4 bases from V and 3 bases from J; junction bases left unmatched: 6. This CDR3 region has 16 residues. The V gene's germline CDR1 is SNHLY and CDR2 FYNNEI.

This clone was counted between two and nine times. The gene calls are TRBV29-1 and TRBJ2-7; a weak D match, TRBD1 (6 bases). Trimming stripped 4 bases from V and 3 bases from J, with 19 bases between. CDR3 length equals 15 residues. The germline V gene encodes CDR1 SQVTM and CDR2 ANQGSEA. Written as DNA, the CDR3 is TGCAGCGTTGGGGTTAGACAGGATTTCAGCTACGAGCAGTACTTC. Protein sequence: CSVGVRQDFSYEQYF.

The rearrangement joins TRBV11-3 to TRBJ2-1; 8 bases match TRBD1. Germline values: CDR1 SGHNT, CDR2 YENEEA. Germline trimming cut 5 bases from V and 4 bases from J; bases unmatched to any gene: 10. There are 16 residues in the CDR3. CDR3 protein: CASSPNRDRLYNEQFF. The CDR3 coding sequence is TGTGCCAGCAGCCCAAACCGGGACAGGTTATACAATGAGCAGTTCTTC. Full variable domain (remainder filled in from reference TRBV11-3 and TRBJ2-1): EAGVVQSPRYKIIEKKQPVAFWCNPISGHNTLYWYLQNLGQGPELLIRYENEEAVDDSQLPKDRFSAERLKGVDSTLKIQPAELGDSAVYLCASSPNRDRLYNEQFFGPGTRLTVL.

The count of this clone is one. CDR3 nucleotides: TGTGCCAGCAGCCCGGGGACAGGCGCTTGGAGAGGTAATTCACCCCTCCACTTT. This encodes CASSPGTGAWRGNSPLHF. The chain joins TRBV7-9 to TRBJ1-6, with 8 bases that match TRBD1. The V gene's germline CDR1 is SEHNR and CDR2 FQNEAQ (reference sequence). This CDR3 has 18 residues. V was pared by 5 bases and J by 6 bases, with 15 bases of the junction left unmatched.

CDR3 region: CASSSSGEHNEQFF. CDR3 sequence (DNA): TGTGCCAGCAGCTCGTCGGGGGAACACAATGAGCAGTTCTTC. This rearrangement joins TRBV13 to TRBJ2-1; D is perhaps TRBD2 (6 bases). The CDR3 consists of 14 residues. With 4 bases removed from V and 5 bases from J, the gap between germline ends came to 12 bases. Per the germline V gene, CDR1 is PRHDT and CDR2 is FYEKMQ (reference sequence).

This clone was observed once. Written as DNA, the CDR3 is TGCGCCAGCAGCTTTGCGGGGGCCCGGTCCTACAATGAGCAGTTCTTC. It codes for CASSFAGARSYNEQFF. This sequence joins TRBV5-1 and TRBJ2-1, with D maybe TRBD2 (7 bases). This CDR3 has 16 amino acids. The germline CDR1 and CDR2 sequences are SGHRS and YFSETQ. V was trimmed by 2 bases and J by 1 base, leaving 13 bases between them. The full variable domain, with the rest looked up from reference TRBV5-1 and TRBJ2-1, is KAGVTQTPRYLIKTRGQQVTLSCSPISGHRSVSWYQQTPGQGLQFLFEYFSETQRNKGNFPGRFSGRQFSNSRSEMNVSTLELGDSALYLCASSFAGARSYNEQFFGPGTRLTVL.

This chain uses TRBV7-9 with TRBJ2-7; tentatively, D is TRBD2 (5 bases). Trimming shortened V by 3 bases and J by 1 base, and 13 bases separated the two germline ends. The CDR3 has 15 amino acids. Germline V CDR1 and CDR2: SEHNR, FQNEAQ (reference sequence). CDR3 in DNA: TGTGCCAGCAGCTTGTCCGGGGTCTTTTCCTACGAGCAGTACTTC. This codes for CASSLSGVFSYEQYF.

This clone was picked up a small number of times. This chain uses TRBV5-4 with TRBJ2-7; the match to TRBD2 covers 10 bases. The CDR3 extends over 19 amino acids. The V segment lost 0 bases and the J segment 5 bases; nucleotides outside the gene matches: 17. Germline V lookup: CDR1 SGHNT, CDR2 YYREEE (reference sequence). The CDR3 coding sequence is TGTGCCAGCAGCTTGGGGGCTAGCGGGAGCCTAAAAAAGGGCGACGAGCAGTACTTC. Its protein product is CASSLGASGSLKKGDEQYF.

The rearrangement links TRBV5-1 to TRBJ2-2; 8 nucleotides line up with TRBD2. CDR3 length: 14 residues. V dropped 7 bases and J dropped 1; count of bases not matched to a gene: 3. The germline V gene has CDR1 SGHRS and CDR2 YFSETQ. The CDR3 region is CASGGLVNTGELFF. As DNA, the CDR3 is TGCGCCAGCGGGGGACTAGTGAACACCGGGGAGCTGTTTTTT.

J is TRBJ2-3 and V is TRBV5-4; D not resolved. Per the germline V gene, CDR1 is SGHNT and CDR2 is YYREEE (reference sequence). Trimming removed 0 bases at V and 0 bases at J, with 5 bases between. This CDR3 contains 14 residues. In DNA, the CDR3 is TGTGCCAGCAGCTTGGCCTTTAGCACAGATACGCAGTATTTT. Encoded protein: CASSLAFSTDTQYF.

The chain carries TRBV29-1 and TRBJ2-1; 7 positions agree with TRBD2. The CDR3 contains 16 residues. Trimming at V came to 5 bases and at J to 2 bases, leaving 12 bases not matched to a gene. Germline-derived CDR1 and CDR2 are SQVTM and ANQGSEA. The CDR3: CSVLYMGLAAYNEQFF. The CDR3 DNA reads as TGCAGCGTTTTGTATATGGGTCTAGCGGCCTACAATGAGCAGTTCTTC.

This rearrangement joins TRBV10-3 to TRBJ2-3; 12 nucleotides agree with TRBD2. After removal of 7 bases from V and 3 bases from J, the junction contained 5 bases not matched to a gene. The germline gives CDR1 ENHRY, CDR2 SYGVKD. This CDR3 has 15 amino acids. The CDR3, as DNA: TGTGCCATCAACCAACTAGCGGGGGGTACAGATACGCAGTATTTT. It specifies CAINQLAGGTDTQYF.

The rearrangement uses TRBV7-9 and TRBJ1-5, with 7 bases that match TRBD1. CDR1 and CDR2 from the germline V gene are SEHNR and FQNEAQ (reference sequence). CDR3 size: 15 residues. The V and J ends lost 5 bases and 4 bases, in that order; junction bases with no gene match: 8. CDR3 amino acids: CASSVTGTSNQPQHF. As DNA, the CDR3 is TGTGCCAGCAGCGTGACAGGGACATCAAATCAGCCCCAGCATTTT.

The chain combines TRBV5-4 with TRBJ2-3, with 8 nucleotides matching TRBD2. The CDR3 has 15 amino acids. After removal of 0 bases from V and 3 bases from J, the junction contained 3 bases not matched to a gene. Germline CDR1 reads SGHNT; CDR2 reads YYREEE (reference sequence). The CDR3 reads CASSLGLATTDTQYF. CDR3 bases: TGTGCCAGCAGCTTGGGACTAGCGACGACAGATACGCAGTATTTT.

The chain combines TRBV5-1 with TRBJ1-2, with D unresolved. This CDR3 has 13 amino acids. With 3 bases removed from V and 8 bases from J, the gap between germline ends came to 14 bases. Germline CDR1 reads SGHRS; CDR2 reads YFSETQ. This chain's CDR3 is CASSSGSPGGYTF. In nucleotides, the CDR3 is TGCGCCAGCAGCTCCGGGTCTCCGGGGGGCTACACCTTC.

This clone was counted a few times. The V call is TRBV5-1, the J call TRBJ2-5; TRBD2 might be the D (5 bases). The V end lost 4 bases, the J end lost 0 bases, and 13 bases lay between the germline ends. Germline V CDR1 and CDR2: SGHRS, YFSETQ. This CDR3 has 15 residues. As DNA, the CDR3 is TGCGCCAGCAGCGCCATGTGGGAGTACCAAGAGACCCAGTACTTC. As protein: CASSAMWEYQETQYF.